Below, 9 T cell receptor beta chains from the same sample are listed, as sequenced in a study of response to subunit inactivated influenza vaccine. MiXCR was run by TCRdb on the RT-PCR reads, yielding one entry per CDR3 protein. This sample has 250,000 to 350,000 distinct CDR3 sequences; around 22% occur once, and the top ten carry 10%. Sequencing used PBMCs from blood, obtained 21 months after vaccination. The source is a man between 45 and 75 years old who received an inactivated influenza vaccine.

This CDR3 reads CSARDFHGTLQTRSNEQFF. As DNA, the CDR3 is TGCAGTGCTAGAGATTTTCACGGGACACTTCAAACACGGTCCAATGAGCAGTTCTTC. The chain has TRBV20-1 and TRBJ2-1; D is perhaps TRBD1 (6 bases). CDR1 is DFQATT and CDR2 is SNEGSKA in the germline V gene (reference sequence). There are 19 residues in the CDR3. V was trimmed by 0 bases and J by 6 bases, leaving 27 bases between them.

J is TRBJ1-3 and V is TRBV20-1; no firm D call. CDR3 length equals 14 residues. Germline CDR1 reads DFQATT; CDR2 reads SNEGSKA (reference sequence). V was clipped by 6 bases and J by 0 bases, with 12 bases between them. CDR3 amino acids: CSAPDVSSGNTIYF. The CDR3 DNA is TGCAGTGCACCCGACGTCAGCTCTGGAAACACCATATATTTT.

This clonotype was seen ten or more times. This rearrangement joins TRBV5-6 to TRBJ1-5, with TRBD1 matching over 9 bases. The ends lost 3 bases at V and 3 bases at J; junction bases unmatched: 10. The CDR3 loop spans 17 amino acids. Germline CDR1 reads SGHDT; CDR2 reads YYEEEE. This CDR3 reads CASSSTTGTGTNQPQHF. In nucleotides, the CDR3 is TGTGCCAGCAGCTCCACAACCGGGACAGGGACCAATCAGCCCCAGCATTTT. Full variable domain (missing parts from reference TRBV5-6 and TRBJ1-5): DAGVTQSPTHLIKTRGQQVTLRCSPKSGHDTVSWYQQALGQGPQFIFQYYEEEERQRGNFPDRFSGHQFPNYSSELNVNALLLGDSALYLCASSSTTGTGTNQPQHFGDGTRLSIL.

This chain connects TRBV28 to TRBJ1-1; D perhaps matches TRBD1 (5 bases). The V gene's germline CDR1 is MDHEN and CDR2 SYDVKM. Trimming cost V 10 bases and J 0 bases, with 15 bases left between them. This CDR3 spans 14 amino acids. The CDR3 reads CATTMGGMNTEAFF. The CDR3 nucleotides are TGTGCCACCACGATGGGGGGTATGAACACTGAAGCTTTCTTT.

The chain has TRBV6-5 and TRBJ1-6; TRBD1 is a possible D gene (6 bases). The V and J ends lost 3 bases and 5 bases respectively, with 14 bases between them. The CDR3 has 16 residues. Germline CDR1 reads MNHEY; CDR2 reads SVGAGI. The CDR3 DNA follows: TGTGCCAGCAGTTATGACAACCGGGGGCATAATTCACCCCTCCACTTT. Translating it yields CASSYDNRGHNSPLHF.

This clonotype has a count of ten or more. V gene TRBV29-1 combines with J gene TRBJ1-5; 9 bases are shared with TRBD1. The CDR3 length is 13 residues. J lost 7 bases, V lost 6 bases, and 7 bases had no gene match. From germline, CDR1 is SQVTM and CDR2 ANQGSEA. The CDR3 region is CSVVADRGQPQHF. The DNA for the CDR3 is TGCAGCGTCGTGGCGGACAGGGGACAGCCCCAGCATTTT.

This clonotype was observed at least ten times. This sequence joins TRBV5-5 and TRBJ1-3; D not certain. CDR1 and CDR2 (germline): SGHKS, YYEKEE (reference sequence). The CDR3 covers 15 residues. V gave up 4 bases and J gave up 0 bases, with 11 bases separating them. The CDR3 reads CASSLMPNSGNTIYF. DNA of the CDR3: TGTGCCAGCAGCCTTATGCCTAACTCTGGAAACACCATATATTTT. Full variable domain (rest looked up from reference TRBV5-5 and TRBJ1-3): DAGVTQSPTHLIKTRGQQVTLRCSPISGHKSVSWYQQVLGQGPQFIFQYYEKEERGRGNFPDRFSARQFPNYSSELNVNALLLGDSALYLCASSLMPNSGNTIYFGEGSWLTVV.

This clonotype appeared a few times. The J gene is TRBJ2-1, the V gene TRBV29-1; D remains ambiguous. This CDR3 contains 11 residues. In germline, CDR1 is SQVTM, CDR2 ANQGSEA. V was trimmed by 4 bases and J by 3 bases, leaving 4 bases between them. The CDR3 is CSVAHYNEQFF. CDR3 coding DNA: TGCAGCGTTGCCCACTACAATGAGCAGTTCTTC.

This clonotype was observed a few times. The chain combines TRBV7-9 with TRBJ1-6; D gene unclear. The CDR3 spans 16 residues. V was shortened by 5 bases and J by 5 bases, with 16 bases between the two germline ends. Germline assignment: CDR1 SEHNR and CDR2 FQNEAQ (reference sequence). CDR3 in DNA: TGTGCCAGCAGCACTATCGCCGGGCAAAATAATTCACCCCTCCACTTT. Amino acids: CASSTIAGQNNSPLHF. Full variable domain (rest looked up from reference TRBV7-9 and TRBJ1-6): DTGVSQNPRHKITKRGQNVTFRCDPISEHNRLYWYRQTLGQGPEFLTYFQNEAQLEKSRLLSDRFSAERPKGSFSTLEIQRTEQGDSAMYLCASSTIAGQNNSPLHFGNGTRLTVT.